The 27 T cell receptor beta chains given below trace back to one sample, sequenced in a study of Ad26.COV2.S vaccination and SARS-CoV-2 variants. Assay used: immunoSEQ multiplex PCR; TCRdb lists only in-frame clones, some missing. The table shows about half a million clones, with 80% to 90% occurring only once. Treatment here: some 19 received Ad26.COV2.S at low or high dose, single or two shots; a few received placebo; per-sample allocation not given. The investigators took samples on day 63 after the first vaccine or placebo injection. Sequencing was performed on peripheral blood, taken in a trial of Ad26.COV2.S vaccine versus placebo. The receptors derive from a person between 18 and 59 years old who received the Ad26.COV2.S COVID-19 vaccine or a placebo.

The rearrangement links TRBV30 to TRBJ2-7, with D unclear. In germline, CDR1 is GTSNPN, CDR2 SVGIG (reference sequence). CDR3 length: 12 residues. Trimming took 3 bases from V and 0 from J, leaving 6 bases between them. CDR3 sequence reads: CAWSESSYEQYF. Here the CDR3 DNA reads TGTGCCTGGAGCGAGAGCTCCTACGAGCAGTACTTC.

The V and J genes are TRBV28 and TRBJ1-5; no clear D gene. CDR1 and CDR2 from the germline V gene are MDHEN and SYDVKM. This CDR3 contains 12 residues. V was shortened by 6 bases and J by 4 bases, with 7 bases between the two germline ends. The CDR3 sequence is CASRTLNQPQHF. The CDR3 coding sequence is TGTGCCAGCAGGACACTTAATCAGCCCCAGCATTTT.

A remark on this clone: Other nucleotide sequences in the sample specify the same CDR3. The chain recombines TRBV5-4 with TRBJ2-7; 9 bases are shared with TRBD1. With V trimmed by 3 bases and J by 4 bases, 5 bases remained unmatched. CDR1 SGHNT and CDR2 YYREEE come from the germline V gene (reference sequence). The CDR3 runs 14 residues. The CDR3, as DNA: TGTGCCAGCAGCTATGGACAGGGGAGGTACGAGCAGTACTTC. Translation: CASSYGQGRYEQYF.

V usage is TRBV29-1 and J usage is TRBJ1-3; D remains unclear. Germline CDR1 SQVTM, CDR2 ANQGSEA. This CDR3 is 14 amino acids long. Trimming shortened V by 5 bases and J by 1 base, and 12 bases separated the two germline ends. The CDR3 sequence: CSVLMGYSGNTIYF. The CDR3 region has the DNA TGCAGCGTTTTGATGGGATATTCTGGAAACACCATATATTTT.

The chain recombines TRBV18 with TRBJ2-5, with 8 bases that match TRBD1. CDR1 and CDR2 from the germline V gene are KGHSH and LQKENI. V lost 5 bases, J lost 1 base, and 9 bases stayed unmatched. The CDR3 extends over 16 amino acids. CDR3 loop: CASSGTGLLIQETQYF. The CDR3 DNA reads as TGTGCCAGCTCAGGGACAGGACTACTGATCCAAGAGACCCAGTACTTC.

The chain carries TRBV6-5 and TRBJ2-1; possibly TRBD2 for D (6 bases). The length of the CDR3 is 13 residues. Germline CDR1 MNHEY, CDR2 SVGAGI. V was trimmed by 5 bases and J by 8 bases, leaving 13 bases between them. CDR3 in amino acids: CASSPRLGDEQFF. The CDR3 nucleotides are TGTGCCAGCAGTCCCCGACTAGGCGATGAGCAGTTCTTC.

This chain connects TRBV12-3 or TRBV12-4 to TRBJ1-5; a possible D gene is TRBD1 (5 bases). V lost 6 bases, J lost 7 bases, and 13 bases lay in between. This CDR3 has 13 amino acids. CDR3 coding DNA: TGTGCCAGCAGGCATCAACAGGAGCAGCCCCAGCATTTT. Protein sequence: CASRHQQEQPQHF.

The rearrangement links TRBV7-8 to TRBJ1-1; tentatively, D is TRBD1 (6 bases). In germline, CDR1 is SGHVS, CDR2 FQNEAQ. V dropped 3 bases and J dropped 4 bases, with 9 bases sitting between them. This CDR3 has 13 residues. CDR3 bases: TGTGCCAGCAGCTTGGGGGGGCCCACTGAAGCTTTCTTT. Translated, it gives CASSLGGPTEAFF.

This rearrangement joins TRBV7-9 to TRBJ2-7, with D possibly TRBD2 on 6 matching bases. The CDR3 totals 15 residues. V lost 5 bases and J lost 2, with 16 bases in between. Germline-derived CDR1 and CDR2 are SEHNR and FQNEAQ (reference sequence). DNA for the CDR3: TGTGCCAGCAGCCCCGGTAAACGCGGGGCCTACGAGCAGTACTTC. It yields the protein CASSPGKRGAYEQYF.

V usage is TRBV24-1 and J usage is TRBJ2-6, with D perhaps TRBD1 (5 bases). Germline V gene data show CDR1 as KGHDR and CDR2 as SFDVKD. Trimming pared 0 bases from V and 2 bases from J, leaving 13 bases between. The CDR3 runs to 18 residues. For the CDR3, the DNA is TGTGCCACCAGTGATTTGCCCTCAACAGGAACTGGGGCCAACGTCCTGACTTTC. This codes for CATSDLPSTGTGANVLTF.

The CDR3 DNA sequence: TGCGCCAGCAGCCAATCCGTAGGCGCGAACACCGGGGAGCTGTTTTTT. The encoded protein is CASSQSVGANTGELFF. The chain combines TRBV4-1 with TRBJ2-2; D ambiguous. The CDR3 covers 16 residues. The V end lost 2 bases, the J end lost 0 bases, and 10 bases lay between the germline ends. Germline CDR1 MGHRA, CDR2 YSYEKL.

The rearrangement links TRBV5-4 to TRBJ2-7; D perhaps matches TRBD2 (6 bases). CDR1 is SGHNT and CDR2 is YYREEE in the germline V gene (reference sequence). The CDR3 covers 14 residues. V was clipped by 5 bases and J by 4 bases, with 16 bases between them. CDR3 loop: CASRTTGGPYEQYF. The CDR3 DNA reads TGTGCCAGCAGAACCACCGGGGGACCATACGAGCAGTACTTC.

This clone occurred once. The chain employs TRBV5-6 and TRBJ2-5; 9 bases match TRBD2. Losses at the gene ends were 4 bases for V and 4 bases for J; bases not matched to a gene: 14. The CDR3 length is 17 residues. The V gene's germline CDR1 is SGHDT and CDR2 YYEEEE. The CDR3 loop reads CASSPASGIVLGETQYF. CDR3 in DNA: TGTGCCAGCAGCCCGGCTAGCGGGATCGTCCTAGGAGAGACCCAGTACTTC.

The chain links TRBV7-9 to TRBJ1-5; 9 nucleotides match TRBD1. This CDR3 spans 16 amino acids. In germline, CDR1 is SEHNR, CDR2 FQNEAQ (reference sequence). V lost 0 bases to trimming and J lost 6 bases; unmatched junction nucleotides: 6. The CDR3 DNA is TGTGCCAGCAGCTTAGCCGACAGGGGGGCCGGTCAGCCCCAGCATTTT. Encoded protein: CASSLADRGAGQPQHF.

This rearrangement joins TRBV18 to TRBJ2-2; 7 bases align to TRBD1. Germline V gives CDR1 KGHSH, CDR2 LQKENI. V lost 3 bases to trimming and J lost 0 bases; unmatched junction nucleotides: 1. This CDR3 has 15 amino acids. CDR3 sequence (DNA): TGTGCCAGCTCACCTGGACAGGCGAACACCGGGGAGCTGTTTTTT. Translating gives CASSPGQANTGELFF.

This clone was picked up one time. This chain connects TRBV9 to TRBJ1-3; no definite D call. This CDR3 has 12 residues. The V gene lost 4 bases and the J gene lost 7 bases, with 9 bases spanning the gap. Germline V gene sequence: CDR1 SGDLS, CDR2 YYNGEE. The chain's CDR3 is CASSSGGNTIYF. In DNA form, the CDR3 reads TGTGCCAGCAGCTCGGGAGGGAACACCATATATTTT.

This chain joins TRBV18 and TRBJ2-1; TRBD2 aligns across 9 bases. The CDR3 runs 19 residues. V was clipped by 1 base and J by 5 bases; unmatched bases: 15. Germline V CDR1 and CDR2: KGHSH, LQKENI. The CDR3 DNA follows: TGTGCCAGCTCACCACGGGCAGGGATTGCGGGAGGGCCCCACAATGAGCAGTTCTTC. This codes for CASSPRAGIAGGPHNEQFF.

The chain recombines TRBV6-2 or TRBV6-3 with TRBJ1-2; tentative D call: TRBD1 (6 bases). The CDR3 sequence is 13 residues long. The germline V gene encodes CDR1 MNHEY and CDR2 SVGEGT. V was cut by 2 bases and J by 5 bases, with 9 bases left in between. This CDR3 reads CASSYATGYGYTF. DNA for the CDR3: TGTGCCAGCAGTTACGCGACAGGATATGGCTACACCTTC.

The chain has TRBV27 and TRBJ1-1; unclear D gene. With 2 bases removed from V and 0 bases from J, the gap between germline ends came to 10 bases. Germline values: CDR1 MNHEY, CDR2 SMNVEV (reference sequence). The CDR3 runs to 15 residues. DNA for the CDR3: TGTGCCAGCAGTTTAATAGCCAACATGAACACTGAAGCTTTCTTT. This gives the protein CASSLIANMNTEAFF.

This clone has just one count. The V call is TRBV7-2, the J call TRBJ1-4, with 8 nucleotides matching TRBD1. The CDR3 spans 14 residues. CDR1 is SGHTA, CDR2 FQGNSA, per germline. V shed 8 bases, J shed 3 bases, and the junction held 5 bases outside the gene matches. CDR3 coding DNA: TGTGCCAGCGGACAGGGAGGGGCTAATGAAAAACTGTTTTTT. Amino acids: CASGQGGANEKLFF. The full variable domain, completed using reference TRBV7-2 and TRBJ1-4, is GAGVSQSPSNKVTEKGKDVELRCDPISGHTALYWYRQSLGQGLEFLIYFQGNSAPDKSGLPSDRFSAERTGGSVSTLTIQRTQQEDSAVYLCASGQGGANEKLFFGSGTQLSVL.

This chain links TRBV9 with TRBJ2-5; TRBD2 aligns across 7 bases. J gave up 4 bases and V 3 bases, and 15 bases lay outside the gene matches. There are 17 residues in the CDR3. Germline lookup yields CDR1 SGDLS and CDR2 YYNGEE. CDR3 sequence reads: CASSAGGTDGGGETQYF. CDR3 DNA sequence: TGTGCCAGCAGCGCCGGCGGGACCGACGGCGGGGGAGAGACCCAGTACTTC.

The genes are TRBV7-2 and TRBJ2-7; 10 bases agree with TRBD1. This CDR3 spans 17 amino acids. Germline V gene sequence: CDR1 SGHTA, CDR2 FQGNSA. V was pared by 4 bases and J by 0 bases, with 9 bases of the junction left unmatched. The CDR3 here is CASSSRWGTGVSYEQYF. The DNA for the CDR3 is TGTGCCAGCAGCTCGAGGTGGGGGACAGGGGTCTCCTACGAGCAGTACTTC.

This rearrangement joins TRBV3-1 (or the pseudogene TRBV3-2) to TRBJ1-5; D gene ambiguous. Trimming cost V 1 base and J 7 bases, with 11 bases left between them. This CDR3 region has 14 residues. The V gene's germline CDR1 is LGHDT and CDR2 YNNKEL (reference sequence). DNA for the CDR3: TGTGCCAGCAGCCAAGCGGTCCGGGTCCAGCCCCAGCATTTT. Protein sequence: CASSQAVRVQPQHF.

The table lists this clone with a count of one. This sequence joins TRBV28 and TRBJ2-1; TRBD2 agrees at 7 bases. Germline assignment: CDR1 MDHEN and CDR2 SYDVKM. After removal of 4 bases from V and 3 bases from J, the junction contained 6 bases not matched to a gene. The CDR3 runs 15 residues. The CDR3: CASSSVREHYNEQFF. In DNA form, the CDR3 reads TGTGCCAGCAGTTCCGTGCGGGAGCACTACAATGAGCAGTTCTTC.

The rearrangement uses TRBV19 and TRBJ1-1; D might be TRBD1 (5 bases). The CDR3 extends over 15 amino acids. The germline V gene encodes CDR1 LNHDA and CDR2 SQIVND (reference sequence). The germline V and J ends were trimmed by 7 bases and 2 bases, with 17 bases remaining between them. CDR3 DNA: TGTGCCAGTACTAGAGGGACGTCGGGTAACACTGAAGCTTTCTTT. Protein sequence: CASTRGTSGNTEAFF.

This sequence joins TRBV6-1 and TRBJ2-6; D is perhaps TRBD1 or TRBD2 (6 bases each). CDR1 is MNHNS, CDR2 SASEGT, per germline. The ends were cut back, 4 bases at V and 2 bases at J, with 15 bases in the middle. CDR3 length: 17 amino acids. The CDR3 region is CASSVLIGGPGANVLTF. The CDR3 DNA follows: TGTGCCAGCAGTGTCCTCATTGGGGGGCCTGGGGCCAACGTCCTGACTTTC.

The V call is TRBV6-2 or TRBV6-3, the J call TRBJ2-3; a possible D gene is TRBD2 (6 bases). Trimming took 5 bases from V and 1 from J, leaving 10 bases between them. This CDR3 has 14 residues. Germline loops: CDR1 MNHEY, CDR2 SVGEGT. Here the CDR3 reads CASSTDYRTDTQYF. Written as DNA, the CDR3 is TGTGCCAGCAGTACGGACTACCGCACAGATACGCAGTATTTT.